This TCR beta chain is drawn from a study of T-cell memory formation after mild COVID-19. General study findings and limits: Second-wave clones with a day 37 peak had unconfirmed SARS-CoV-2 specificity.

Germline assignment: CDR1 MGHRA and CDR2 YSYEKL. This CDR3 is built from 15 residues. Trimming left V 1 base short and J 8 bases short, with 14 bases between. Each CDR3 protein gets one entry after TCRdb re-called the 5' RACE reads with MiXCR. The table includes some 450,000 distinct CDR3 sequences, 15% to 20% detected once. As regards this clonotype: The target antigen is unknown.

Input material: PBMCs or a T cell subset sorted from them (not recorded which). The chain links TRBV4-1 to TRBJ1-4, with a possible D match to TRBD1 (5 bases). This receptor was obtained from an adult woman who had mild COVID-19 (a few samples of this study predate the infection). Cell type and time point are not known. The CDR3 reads CASSQGGAGGEKLFF. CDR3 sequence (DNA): TGCGCCAGCAGCCAAGGGGGCGCGGGAGGGGAAAAACTGTTTTTT.